Following are 21 T cell receptor beta chains from one sample sequenced in a study of blood T cells in healthy people across ages (dated by TCRdb to the mid-2010s). Libraries were prepared through 5' RACE. Sequencing relied on an Illumina HiSeq 2500. A second PCR of roughly 7 to 11 cycles was performed with a sample-barcoded 5' primer and a J-beta primer mix. TCRdb trimmed public reads at Q25 via fastp, called clones via MiXCR and kept in-frame beta chains. CDR3 protein sequences are deduplicated, and each keeps its most common genes and DNA. The table for this sample lists hundreds of thousands of distinct CDR3 sequences; roughly 25% of them were counted only once. Of the sample, about 3% is held by the ten largest clones. These data were also reused for a study on T cells of mothers and their children.

Sequenced: blood. All receptors derive from a boy aged 10-17 years in good health.

In regard to this clonotype: Its ends do not fully match the called genes, so a read error is possible. The V and J genes are TRBV5-5 and TRBJ2-7; 8 bases match TRBD1. Germline CDR1 is SGHKS and CDR2 is YYEKEE (reference sequence). The CDR3 is 15 amino acids. CDR3 coding DNA: TGTGCTAGCAGCTTGGATGGGACAGGACGCTACGAACAGTACTTC. Amino acid sequence: CASSLDGTGRYEQYF.

This clonotype was observed a few times. The chain couples TRBV12-3 or TRBV12-4 to TRBJ2-7; D possibly uses TRBD1 or TRBD2 (5 bases each). This CDR3 is built from 14 residues. V lost 7 bases and J lost 5, with 18 bases in between. CDR3 in DNA: TGTGCCAGCACTTTTGGCAGGGAGCAGGACGAGCAGTACTTC. This encodes CASTFGREQDEQYF.

The chain is built from TRBV15 and TRBJ1-5, with unresolved D. Between the trimmed V and J ends, which lost 0 bases and 11 bases, there was a span of 11 bases. In germline, CDR1 is LNHNV, CDR2 YYDKDF (reference sequence). CDR3 size: 13 residues. DNA of the CDR3: TGTGCCACCAGCAGAGATGGATCGCAAGCCCAGCATTTT. As protein: CATSRDGSQAQHF.

The rearrangement links TRBV6-5 to TRBJ1-2; TRBD1 might be the D (5 bases). The CDR3 covers 14 residues. V was pared by 5 bases and J by 4 bases, with 14 bases between. Germline V CDR1 and CDR2: MNHEY, SVGAGI. DNA for the CDR3: TGTGCCAGCAGTCCCGGGACGAAAGGCTATGGCTACACCTTC. Translated: CASSPGTKGYGYTF.

The chain combines TRBV20-1 with TRBJ2-1, with 9 nucleotides matching TRBD2. Trimming at V came to 6 bases and at J to 7 bases, leaving 16 bases not matched to a gene. This CDR3 is built from 16 residues. Germline CDR1 and CDR2: DFQATT and SNEGSKA (reference sequence). The CDR3 reads CSAPLGGGDGRNEQFF. In DNA, the CDR3 is TGCAGTGCCCCCCTTGGCGGGGGGGATGGTAGGAATGAGCAGTTCTTC.

Details on this clonotype: At one boundary the junction diverges from the germline segment, which might be a read error. This chain links TRBV28 with TRBJ1-4, with D maybe TRBD1 (5 bases). CDR1 MDHEN and CDR2 SYDVKM come from the germline V gene. This CDR3 has 14 amino acids. The CDR3 bases are TGTGCCAGCAGCCCCCCGGGGCGGGGTGAAAGACTGTTTTTT. The encoded protein is CASSPPGRGERLFF. Complete variable domain (other parts from reference TRBV28 and TRBJ1-4): DVKVTQSSRYLVKRTGEKVFLECVQDMDHENMFWYRQDPGLGLRLIYFSYDVKMKEKGDIPEGYSVSREKKERFSLILESASTNQTSMYLCASSPPGRGERLFFGSGTQLSVL.

The rearrangement joins TRBV6-5 to TRBJ2-5; D is unclear. Germline CDR1 and CDR2: MNHEY and SVGAGI. The CDR3 has 15 residues. Trimming left V 4 bases short and J 5 bases short, with 17 bases between. The CDR3 DNA is TGTGCCAGCAGTTTCCTCCACTTACCGCGGGAGACCCAGTACTTC. Translation: CASSFLHLPRETQYF.

This rearrangement joins TRBV5-1 to TRBJ2-3, with unresolved D. The V end lost 0 bases, the J end lost 4 bases, and 12 bases lay between the germline ends. Germline V gene lookup returns CDR1 SGHRS and CDR2 YFSETQ. There are 15 residues in the CDR3. In DNA form, the CDR3 reads TGCGCCAGCAGCTTGGGGCAGGTCGTGGCAGATACGCAGTATTTT. This encodes CASSLGQVVADTQYF.

The chain has TRBV5-5 and TRBJ2-7; D may be TRBD1 or TRBD2 (5 bases each). V was pared by 4 bases and J by 2 bases, with 16 bases between. This CDR3 spans 15 amino acids. CDR1 is SGHKS, CDR2 YYEKEE, per germline (reference sequence). In DNA, the CDR3 is TGTGCCAGCAGCCAAGACCCGGGACGAGCCTACGAGCAGTACTTC. Amino acids: CASSQDPGRAYEQYF.

This clonotype was seen repeatedly, ten times or more. The V call is TRBV7-6, the J call TRBJ1-3; D is uncertain. CDR1 SGHVS and CDR2 FNYEAQ come from the germline V gene. The CDR3 loop spans 15 amino acids. V was pared by 0 bases and J by 2 bases, with 8 bases between. The DNA of the CDR3 is TGTGCCAGCAGCTTAGCGCCAGACGCTGGAAACACCATATATTTT. This codes for CASSLAPDAGNTIYF.

The chain links TRBV18 to TRBJ2-3; D is unresolved. This CDR3 has 15 residues. Trimming took 4 bases from V and 2 from J, leaving 13 bases between them. The germline gives CDR1 KGHSH, CDR2 LQKENI. CDR3 amino acids: CASSLREAFTDTQYF. As DNA, the CDR3 is TGTGCCAGCTCACTTCGAGAGGCCTTCACAGATACGCAGTATTTT.

This clonotype has more than one count but fewer than ten. The J gene is TRBJ1-5, the V gene TRBV10-3; unclear D gene. Trimming left V 0 bases short and J 1 base short, with 7 bases between. CDR3 length: 15 residues. CDR1 and CDR2 (germline): ENHRY, SYGVKD. The CDR3: CAISESTSSNQPQHF. CDR3 DNA: TGTGCCATCAGTGAGTCGACGTCGAGCAATCAGCCCCAGCATTTT.

This sequence joins TRBV5-1 and TRBJ1-6; no clear D gene. This CDR3 comprises 14 residues. V lost 0 bases, J lost 9 bases, and 10 bases lay in between. The germline V gene has CDR1 SGHRS and CDR2 YFSETQ. In nucleotides, the CDR3 is TGCGCCAGCAGCTTGGGTGAGAGAGGTTCACCCCTCCACTTT. Protein product: CASSLGERGSPLHF.

This clonotype has just a few counts. The junction does not match germline at one end; this may be a read error. The gene calls are TRBV12-3 or TRBV12-4 and TRBJ1-6; D is perhaps TRBD1 (6 bases). This CDR3 has 15 amino acids. The CDR3 reads CASSPRTVINSPLHF. CDR3 nucleotide sequence: TGTGCCAGCAGTCCCCGGACAGTGATTAATTCGCCCCTCCACTTT.

This sequence joins TRBV5-8 and TRBJ1-2; TRBD1 might be the D (5 bases). The CDR3 extends over 13 amino acids. V was trimmed by 0 bases and J by 8 bases, leaving 11 bases between them. The V gene's germline CDR1 is SGHTS and CDR2 YDEGEE. Here the CDR3 reads CASSLGSGPGYTF. CDR3 in DNA: TGTGCCAGCAGCTTGGGATCAGGGCCCGGCTACACCTTC.

The chain joins TRBV2 to TRBJ2-1, with D possibly being TRBD1 (5 bases). Germline lookup yields CDR1 SNHLY and CDR2 FYNNEI. With 6 bases removed from V and 5 bases from J, the gap between germline ends came to 20 bases. The CDR3 consists of 16 residues. The CDR3 coding sequence is TGTGCCAGCAGCGCCCTGGGGCAAAGGGGCGACAATGAGCAGTTCTTC. Translation gives CASSALGQRGDNEQFF.

The rearrangement uses TRBV3-1 and TRBJ2-3; D not certain. Germline values: CDR1 LGHDT, CDR2 YNNKEL (reference sequence). This CDR3 is 13 amino acids long. Trimming stripped 0 bases from V and 2 bases from J, with 3 bases between. CDR3 in DNA: TGTGCCAGCAGCCAAGATGACACAGATACGCAGTATTTT. It translates to CASSQDDTDTQYF.

As concerns this clonotype: The CDR3 carries no conserved terminal phenylalanine or tryptophan, so it likely arises from a read error. This chain uses TRBV7-2 with TRBJ2-7, with TRBD1 identical over 9 bases. CDR1 and CDR2 (germline): SGHTA, FQGNSA. The length of the CDR3 is 15 residues. Germline trimming cut 5 bases from V and 5 bases from J; bases unmatched to any gene: 10. As DNA, the CDR3 is TGTGCCAGCAGCGAGGGGGGACAGGGTTACAACGAGCAGTACCTC. Translated: CASSEGGQGYNEQYL.

The V call is TRBV5-1, the J call TRBJ2-7; perhaps TRBD1 as D (6 bases). V lost 4 bases, J lost 0 bases, and 14 bases lay in between. Germline lookup yields CDR1 SGHRS and CDR2 YFSETQ. This CDR3 spans 15 amino acids. CDR3 DNA: TGCGCCAGCAGCCCGGGTAGGGACATCTCCTACGAGCAGTACTTC. This translates into CASSPGRDISYEQYF. The variable domain in full, completed from reference TRBV5-1 and TRBJ2-7, reads KAGVTQTPRYLIKTRGQQVTLSCSPISGHRSVSWYQQTPGQGLQFLFEYFSETQRNKGNFPGRFSGRQFSNSRSEMNVSTLELGDSALYLCASSPGRDISYEQYFGPGTRLTVT.

The rearrangement joins TRBV10-2 to TRBJ2-5, with 7 bases matching TRBD2. The germline V gene encodes CDR1 WSHSY and CDR2 SAAADI. Trimming took 4 bases from V and 2 from J; bases not matched to a gene: 10. The CDR3 length is 16 residues. The CDR3 nucleotides read TGCGCCAGCAGTGGGACCCCGGGACTACCACAAGAGACCCAGTACTTC. Protein product: CASSGTPGLPQETQYF.

This clonotype was seen more than once but under ten times. The chain employs TRBV6-1 and TRBJ1-5; the D is unclear. Germline lookup yields CDR1 MNHNS and CDR2 SASEGT. The CDR3 is 14 amino acids. V was shortened by 1 base and J by 6 bases, with 10 bases between the two germline ends. The CDR3 sequence is CASSEGWAGQPQHF. The CDR3, as DNA: TGTGCCAGCAGTGAAGGGTGGGCGGGTCAGCCCCAGCATTTT.